This T cell receptor (beta chain) was sequenced during a study of naive and memory T cell subsets (TCRdb year 2017). Background on the whole study: Sorted naive and memory T cell subsets from peripheral blood were analyzed in the study using a UMI-based, open-source pipeline for TCR alpha and beta sequencing. RNA was DNase-treated and reverse transcribed with TCR constant-region primers, mostly using SuperScript III. IgG serology results and the functional CMV T cell responses were in complete agreement.

Overall results and qualifications from the work: The repertoire findings for the naive and memory subsets could not be validated, as no ground truth was available. In both CD4 and CD8 cells, the Gini index increased while Shannon and inverse Simpson diversity decreased from naive through CM, EM and EMRA. Single alpha or beta chain sequences, rather than paired alpha/beta receptors, were used to define clonotypes. Following error correction, more than 85% of naive TCR sequences occurred only once, which made naive abundance distributions much steeper than those of memory subsets. The abundance of TCRs followed a power law with an exponent that differed between naive and memory subsets yet stayed consistent across the three individuals. Naive repertoires, especially CD8, contained a few larger clonotypes, possibly memory cells re-expressing CD45RA. RNA-based TCR counts may be influenced by expression changes linked to T cell activation and differentiation.

Libraries were prepared through UMI-ligation and nested PCR. The beta constant-region primer was an equimolar mix of two oligonucleotides covering both TRBC1 and TRBC2. The ligated cDNA went through four rounds of PCR with nested alpha and beta constant-region primers together with the SP2 primer. A single-stranded oligonucleotide containing the SP2 primer and a 12-nucleotide UMI was joined to the 3' end of the cDNA by T4 RNA ligase 1. The ligation reaction was kept at 16 degrees C for about 19-25 hours. To avoid over-amplification, PCR2 was usually performed as a SYBR Green qPCR and halted once a predetermined threshold was reached. All purifications after the first were performed with Agencourt AMPure XP magnetic beads. Libraries were quantified by Qubit and checked on a TapeStation, with a main peak expected near 650 bp. Pooled libraries were sequenced on an Illumina MiSeq using v2 2x251 paired-end kits, and typically about 0.95-2.1 million reads were obtained per sample. Each sample's library went into the pool at approximately 4.3 nM, and about 5-7% PhiX was added to help with cluster recognition. As for how the authors treated the data: FASTQ reads processed by Demultiplexor were assigned V and J genes by Decombinator through tag matching that tolerated a single base-pair mismatch. By using UMIs, Collapsinator corrected both sequencing errors and the frequency errors caused by PCR heterogeneity. TCRs were translated and CDR3s were extracted from the conserved cysteine to the FGXG phenylalanine by CDR3Translator, with non-productive sequences being flagged. Gini, Shannon entropy and inverse Simpson indices were calculated on repertoires subsampled to equal numbers of UMI-defined TCRs. Within the linear range, a power law was fitted by maximum likelihood to the distributions of clonotype abundance. Similar UMI counts, unique TCR numbers and clonal distributions were obtained with the pipeline and with MIGEC on one naive CD8 sample. One analysis removed from the naive repertoire any naive TCRs that were also found in any memory subset from the same donor. A set of 7,322 CMV-associated CDR3 sequences, compiled from VDJdb and a published dataset, was used to search the repertoires. TCRdb reanalyzed the raw reads on its own, using fastp at Q25 for trimming and MiXCR for clone calling, and kept in-frame beta chains. All rows with the same CDR3 protein become a single entry with the most common DNA and genes. What appears here as the V and J calls and clone size reflects TCRdb's work, not the paper's. For this sample there are some 110,000 distinct CDR3 sequences; approximately 14% appear just once. The ten largest make up approximately 2.8% of the sample.

From the second PCR step on, the TCR alpha and beta chain libraries were amplified in separate reactions. CMV status of each donor was established by measuring IFNgamma production from CD4+ T cells after fresh PBMCs were stimulated overnight with CMV viral lysate. CD4 T cells were positively selected with Miltenyi beads, followed by positive selection of CD8 T cells from the CD4-negative fraction. Cells were stained for CD3, CD4, CD8, CD45RA, CD27 and a live/dead dye and were sorted on a BD Aria II into four subsets based on CD45RA and CD27. A few healthy volunteers provided blood, and each donor's sample was split into CD4 and CD8 T cells and then further divided into four differentiation subsets. Roughly 0.12 L of peripheral blood was taken from each donor, and PBMC were separated by density-gradient centrifugation on Ficoll-Paque PLUS. The sorted cells were lysed in RLT buffer, after which RNA was extracted using a Qiagen RNeasy kit and kept at -80 degrees C.

The V end loses 0 bases and the J end loses 0 bases, and a stretch of 7 bases separates them. According to the germline V gene, CDR1 reads SGDLS and CDR2 reads YYNGEE. Spanning cysteine to phenylalanine, the CDR3 consists of 15 amino acids. Only the CDR3 region is kept as DNA, spanning 45 bases read in frame from base 1. This clonotype was seen more than once but under ten times. The antigen it binds to is not known. No much larger clone exists at a distance of one base, and base qualities are not known. This receptor chain uses TRBV9 and TRBJ2-1; TRBD2 might be the D gene, on 6 matching bases. The material sequenced was naive CD8+ T cells from blood. This specimen's cell subset or site label, per the study, means: naive T cells, CD45RA high CD27+. The receptor was derived from a human donor in good health. CDR3 sequence: CASSVVGSSYNEQFF. The base sequence is TGTGCCAGCAGCGTAGTCGGGAGCTCCTACAATGAGCAGTTCTTC. The CDR3, completed at both ends by the reference TRBV9 and TRBJ2-1 genes, gives the full variable domain DSGVTQTPKHLITATGQRVTLRCSPRSGDLSVYWYQQSLDQGLQFLIQYYNGEERAKGNILERFSAQQFPDLHSELNLSSLELGDSALYFCASSVVGSSYNEQFFGPGTRLTVL.